The rows below give T cell receptor beta chains drawn from one sample of a study of response to subunit inactivated influenza vaccine. A single record per CDR3 protein comes from TCRdb applying MiXCR to the RT-PCR reads. The sample lists 400,000 to 550,000 distinct CDR3 sequences, approximately 24% occurring once. Source: CD4+ T cells sorted from PBMCs, taken 4 to 6 days after vaccination. Receptors originate from a man between 50 and 59 years old who received an inactivated influenza vaccine. Both conserved end residues are part of each CDR3. Each record gives: V gene, J gene, CDR3 protein.

>TRBV7-2|TRBJ2-4
CASSASWAKNIQYF
>TRBV10-1|TRBJ2-7
CASRAGTGSSYEQYF
>TRBV10-2|TRBJ1-5
CASRMGVNQPQHF
>TRBV6-5|TRBJ2-3
CASSYPGQGGRTDTQYF
>TRBV5-1|TRBJ1-1
CASTPLSNTEAFF
>TRBV7-9|TRBJ2-2
CASSFAGLNTGELFF
>TRBV5-5|TRBJ2-1
CASSHAGTGNNEQFF
>TRBV11-2|TRBJ2-3
CASSFEGGPRDTQYF
>TRBV6-1|TRBJ2-2
CASSEYQETRLFF
>TRBV5-1|TRBJ2-3
CASSSLGRASTDTQYF
>TRBV20-1|TRBJ2-7
CSAISTGQGLYEQYF
>TRBV7-9|TRBJ2-2
CASSPGLAGGTGELFF
>TRBV6-2/TRBV6-3|TRBJ1-1
CASSTRRDRGTEAFF
>TRBV5-1|TRBJ2-3
CASSATGTNLPTDTQYF
>TRBV7-8|TRBJ1-6
CASSTRGQGGPLHF
>TRBV20-1|TRBJ2-7
CSATRDRGHEQYF
>TRBV5-1|TRBJ2-7
CASSPTTDVEQYF
>TRBV7-2|TRBJ2-7
CASSLVEGGGHEQYF
>TRBV21-1|TRBJ2-1
CASSNRVYNEQFF
>TRBV28|TRBJ1-6
CASSLSMAGNSPLHF
>TRBV20-1|TRBJ1-1
CSARDPAANTEAFF
>TRBV5-1|TRBJ1-1
CASSFTGQGNTEAFF
>TRBV29-1|TRBJ2-3
CSVHNRERTDTQYF
>TRBV7-6|TRBJ2-2
CASSTWTKNTGELFF
>TRBV12-3/TRBV12-4|TRBJ1-2
CASSRTVDYGYTF
>TRBV20-1|TRBJ2-1
CSASRPSGGSYNEQFF
>TRBV7-2|TRBJ2-7
CASSTKGQYYEQYF
>TRBV19|TRBJ1-4
CASSIPLRVATNEKLFF
>TRBV6-1|TRBJ2-1
CASTPLSSYNEQFF
>TRBV20-1|TRBJ2-1
CSARRAHNEQFF
>TRBV2|TRBJ2-2
CASSASTTGELFF
>TRBV27|TRBJ2-4
CASSRDYGQNIQYF
>TRBV25-1|TRBJ2-1
CASSGPGLAGECNEQFF
>TRBV27|TRBJ2-1
CASSFTRTGGISYNEQFF
>TRBV27|TRBJ2-1
CASSLKQGRSNEQFF
>TRBV20-1|TRBJ2-7
CSATAGGNYEQYF
>TRBV20-1|TRBJ2-5
CSAARDYPQETQYF
>TRBV4-1|TRBJ2-1
CASSRFLDSSYNEQFF
>TRBV29-1|TRBJ2-6
CSVVSGANVLTF
>TRBV19|TRBJ2-2
CASKAAVNTGELFF
>TRBV18|TRBJ2-7
CASSPRQGDNYEQYF
>TRBV12-3/TRBV12-4|TRBJ1-1
CASSFVRATEAFF
>TRBV20-1|TRBJ2-5
CSARPRREMRRYF
>TRBV20-1|TRBJ2-1
CSAIRTSGPGSEQFF
>TRBV3-1|TRBJ2-5
CASSPMGQQETQYF
>TRBV27|TRBJ1-4
CASSLSAGFNEKLFF
>TRBV18|TRBJ2-5
CASSPRTGGIETQYF
>TRBV2|TRBJ1-2
CASRNYGYTF
>TRBV10-2|TRBJ1-1
CASSDLGGPSEVTEAFF
>TRBV14|TRBJ1-2
CASSPTKGDRFNYGYTF
>TRBV4-3|TRBJ2-2
CASSQGRSPNTGELFF
>TRBV5-1|TRBJ2-2
CASSPGAGAGELFF
>TRBV12-3/TRBV12-4|TRBJ1-5
CASRVEGQPQHF
>TRBV18|TRBJ2-5
CASSPTGGAVETQYF
>TRBV5-5|TRBJ1-3
CASSWTGSSGNTIYF